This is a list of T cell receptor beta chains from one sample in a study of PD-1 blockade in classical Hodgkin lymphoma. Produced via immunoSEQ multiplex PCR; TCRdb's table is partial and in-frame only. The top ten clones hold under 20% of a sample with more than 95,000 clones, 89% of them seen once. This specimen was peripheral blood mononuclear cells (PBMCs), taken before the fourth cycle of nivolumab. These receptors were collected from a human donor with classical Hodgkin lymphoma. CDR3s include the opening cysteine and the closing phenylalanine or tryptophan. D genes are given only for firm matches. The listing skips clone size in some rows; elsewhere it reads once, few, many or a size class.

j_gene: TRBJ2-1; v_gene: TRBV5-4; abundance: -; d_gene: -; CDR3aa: CASSLSLSESYNEQFF; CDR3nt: TGTGCCAGCAGCTTGAGCTTGTCGGAATCCTACAATGAGCAGTTCTTC
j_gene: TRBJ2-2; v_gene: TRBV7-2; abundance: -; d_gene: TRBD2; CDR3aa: CASSFSQAGGNTGELFF; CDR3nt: TGTGCCAGCAGCTTTTCTCAAGCGGGAGGGAACACCGGGGAGCTGTTTTTT
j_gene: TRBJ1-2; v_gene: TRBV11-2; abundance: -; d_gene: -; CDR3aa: CASSILTRHTF; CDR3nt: TGTGCCAGCAGCATCCTTACCAGGCACACCTTC
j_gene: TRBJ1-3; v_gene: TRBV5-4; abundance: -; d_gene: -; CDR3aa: CASSHRDSGNTIYF; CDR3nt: TGTGCCAGCAGCCACCGGGACTCTGGAAACACCATATATTTT
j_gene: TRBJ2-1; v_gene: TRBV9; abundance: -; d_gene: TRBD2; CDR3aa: CASSPRRTSGREYEQFF; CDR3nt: TGTGCCAGCAGCCCCCGACGGACTAGCGGGAGGGAGTATGAGCAGTTCTTC
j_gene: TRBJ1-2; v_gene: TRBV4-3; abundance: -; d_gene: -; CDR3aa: CASSQEPPRGWNYGYTF; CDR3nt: TGCGCCAGCAGCCAAGAACCCCCGAGGGGGTGGAACTATGGCTACACCTTC
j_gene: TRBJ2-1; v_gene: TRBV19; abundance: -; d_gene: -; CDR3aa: CASSIVRTEQFF; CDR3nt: TGTGCCAGTAGTATAGTCCGGACGGAGCAGTTCTTC
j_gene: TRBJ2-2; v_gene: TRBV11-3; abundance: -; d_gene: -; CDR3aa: CASSFRQSTGELFF; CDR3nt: TGTGCCAGCAGCTTCCGACAGTCAACCGGGGAGCTGTTTTTT
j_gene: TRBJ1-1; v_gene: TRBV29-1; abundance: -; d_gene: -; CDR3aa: CSVRIANTEAFF; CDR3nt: TGCAGCGTCCGAATTGCGAACACTGAAGCTTTCTTT
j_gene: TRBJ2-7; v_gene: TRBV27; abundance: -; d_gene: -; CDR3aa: CASSFEGLGEQYF; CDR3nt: TGTGCCAGCAGTTTTGAGGGTCTCGGCGAGCAGTACTTC
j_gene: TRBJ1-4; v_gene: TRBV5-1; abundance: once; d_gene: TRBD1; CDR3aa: CASSSGQGEKLFF; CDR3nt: TGCGCCAGCAGCTCGGGACAGGGTGAAAAACTGTTTTTT